This TCR beta chain was profiled in a study of CD8+CD57+ T cells in acquired aplastic anemia (dated by TCRdb to 2016 to 2018). About the study as a whole: Extracted DNA from sorted CD4+ and CD8+ cells averaged 3.2 ug, ranging from 0.2 to 27.4 ug. CD8+CD57+ expansion was defined as a frequency above the mean frequency observed in healthy subjects.

Expansion of CD8+CD57+ cells had been shown by flow cytometry in the patients chosen for sequencing. All patients had severe acquired aplastic anemia diagnosed by International Study of Aplastic Anemia and Agranulocytosis and Camitta criteria. No therapy had been received by the patients at the time of blood sampling. TCR repertoires of sorted CD4+ and CD8+ blood T cells from severe aplastic anemia patients and healthy subjects were deep-sequenced in the study. Patients were enrolled under clinicaltrials.gov protocols 00001620, 01623167, 00001397, 00071045, 00081523 and 00961064 in the USA. Ficoll-Paque density gradient centrifugation was used to isolate peripheral blood mononuclear cells. Before DNA was extracted, CD4+ and CD8+ T cells were sorted using either FACS or magnetic beads. TCR beta VDJ combination and CDR3 sequence profiling used genomic DNA as the template. An Illumina HiSeq 2000 was the platform used for TCR repertoire sequencing. The published analysis was carried out like this. TRBV/TRBJ rearrangement plots, CDR3 size and DJ length profiles, and Simpson's diversity index were used to evaluate the repertoires. The most abundant DNA sequence in the deep sequencing data was defined as the immunodominant clone. CDR3 amino acid sequences were checked for sharing between subjects and were compared against published repertoires and the VDJdb database. Using fastp trimming at Q25 and MiXCR clonotype assembly, TCRdb reanalyzed the public sequencing data and kept in-frame beta chains. One record per CDR3 amino acid sequence lists the most common genes and DNA. In this record, the V and J calls reflect TCRdb's handling and not the investigators' own analysis. This sample comprises hundreds of thousands of distinct CDR3 sequences, about a third of them detected only once. The top ten clonotypes cover under 0.95% of the sample.

Study-wide conclusions, independent of this receptor: Between patients and healthy controls, no significant difference in CD8+ Simpson's diversity was found (P=0.060). Twenty-nine CD8+ CDR3 sequences were found in both patients and controls but appeared to be highly expressed in patients and within the immunodominant clones of the patients.

In this sample, this clonotype turned up a few times. No antigen is known for it. Base quality data are lacking; no much larger clone is found one base away. What was sequenced was sorted CD4+, CD8+, or CD8+CD57+ T cells (not recorded which) from PBMCs. The TCR originated in a human donor with aplastic anemia.

DNA sequence: TGTGCCAGCAGCCCGACGCAGACAGGACGTAGAAACAATGAGCAGTTCTTC. Its product reads: CASSPTQTGRRNNEQFF. The chain is assembled from TRBV11-1 and TRBJ2-1; the D gene is perhaps TRBD1, from 6 matching bases. V lost 5 bases and J lost 5 bases; the stretch between them is 22 bases long. There are 17 amino acids in the CDR3, from cysteine to phenylalanine inclusive. The kept DNA is CDR3 alone, 51 bases in frame from the first base. CDR1 SGHAT and CDR2 FQDESV were looked up in the germline V gene (reference sequence).